The sample holds a few counts of the clone carrying this T cell receptor (beta chain). The sample comes from a study of OX40 agonist ivuxolimab in advanced cancers. Using immunoSEQ multiplex PCR, the repertoire was profiled, and TCRdb retains in-frame clones only, with some absent. Here the sample spans fewer than 100,000 clones, around 83% being singletons. Trimming removed 3 bases at V and 0 bases at J, with 5 bases between. Germline V CDR1 and CDR2: MNHNS, SASEGT. The CDR3 runs 14 residues. The chain combines TRBV6-1 with TRBJ1-4; no clear D gene. This specimen consisted of CD4+ or CD8+ T cells sorted from blood, obtained in a trial of the OX40 agonist ivuxolimab. This clonotype originated in an adult with an advanced solid tumor such as melanoma, head and neck, liver or kidney cancer. This chain's CDR3 is CASSDSATNEKLFF. The CDR3 DNA sequence: TGTGCCAGCAGTGACAGTGCAACTAATGAAAAACTGTTTTTT.